Detailed here is one T cell receptor beta chain. The antigen is not known. This table comes from immunoSEQ multiplex PCR, and its TCRdb copy is limited to in-frame clones, with some not included. This repertoire shows approximately 160,000 clones, 80% to 90% found once; its top ten account for about 6%. These data belong to a study of cytomegalovirus exposure and HLA in healthy donors. Study-level results: Some TCR beta chains (more than 150 of them) were listed as cytomegalovirus-associated. Reported results showed that the classifier diagnosed cytomegalovirus status with high specificity and sensitivity.

Trimming at V came to 6 bases and at J to 0 bases, leaving 8 bases not matched to a gene. The germline gives CDR1 MNHGY, CDR2 SVAAGI. The CDR3 covers 18 residues. V usage is TRBV6-9 and J usage is TRBJ2-1; 13 positions agree with TRBD2. The origin of this receptor is a woman under 40 in good health and CMV-seronegative. Sequencing was done on a sample of PBMCs. As DNA, the CDR3 is TGTGCCAGCAGGCGACTAGCGGGAGGCCCGAGCTCCTACAATGAGCAGTTCTTC. This gives the protein CASRRLAGGPSSYNEQFF.